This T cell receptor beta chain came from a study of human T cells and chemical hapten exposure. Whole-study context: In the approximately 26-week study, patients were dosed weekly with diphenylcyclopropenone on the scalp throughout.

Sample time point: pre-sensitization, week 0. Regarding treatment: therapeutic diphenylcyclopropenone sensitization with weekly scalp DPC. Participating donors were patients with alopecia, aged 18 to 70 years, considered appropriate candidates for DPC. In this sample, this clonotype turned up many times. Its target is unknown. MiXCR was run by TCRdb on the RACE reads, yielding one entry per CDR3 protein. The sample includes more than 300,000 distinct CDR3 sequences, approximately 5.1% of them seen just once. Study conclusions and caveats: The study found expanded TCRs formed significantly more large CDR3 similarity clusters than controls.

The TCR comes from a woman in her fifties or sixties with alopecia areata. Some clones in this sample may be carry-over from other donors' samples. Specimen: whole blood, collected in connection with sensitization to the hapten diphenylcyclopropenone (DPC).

The CDR3 DNA is TGTGCCAGCAGCGTAGGACGGATGGCCTACGAGCAGTACTTC. Translating gives CASSVGRMAYEQYF. The chain links TRBV9 to TRBJ2-7; D remains unclear. The CDR3 is 14 residues long. Trimming removed 0 bases from V and 2 bases from J, with 9 bases in between. CDR1 is SGDLS, CDR2 YYNGEE, per germline.